This T cell receptor (beta chain) originates from a study of breast tumors, draining lymph nodes, adjacent tissues. Germline-derived CDR1 and CDR2 are MDHEN and SYDVKM. There are 13 residues in the CDR3. Each CDR3 protein is one row after TCRdb ran MiXCR on the multiplex PCR reads. The sample lists about 21,000 distinct CDR3 sequences; approximately 49% were seen once. With respect to this clonotype: Compared with germline, one end of the junction differs, possibly owing to a read error.

Sequencing used breast tumor tissue. The receptor's source is a female donor with breast cancer. Some clones in this sample may be carry-over from other donors' samples. The chain recombines TRBV28 with TRBJ2-1, with 14 bases lining up with TRBD2. CDR3 region: CAGSSRLAGGQAF. CDR3 bases: TGTGCCGGCAGTTCCCGACTAGCGGGAGGGCAAGCCTTC.